The 27 T cell receptor beta chains given below trace back to one sample, sequenced in a study of human T cells and chemical hapten exposure. Time point noted: patch test 2, 6 weeks after DPC sensitization. This sample's treatment: therapeutic diphenylcyclopropenone sensitization with weekly scalp DPC. A single record per CDR3 protein comes from TCRdb applying MiXCR to the RACE reads. The table has some 90,000 distinct CDR3 sequences, about 10% seen once; the top ten hold around 3%. Sample: whole blood, taken in connection with sensitization to the hapten diphenylcyclopropenone (DPC). The source of these receptors is a woman between 40 and 55 years old with alopecia areata. Some clones in this sample may be carry-over from other donors' samples.

In this sample, this clonotype turned up a few times. The chain links TRBV2 to TRBJ2-7; D is ambiguous. V was clipped by 2 bases and J by 2 bases, with 10 bases between them. The CDR3 loop spans 14 amino acids. Germline V gene sequence: CDR1 SNHLY, CDR2 FYNNEI. CDR3 bases: TGTGCCAGCAGTGAAACTCCACAGCCCTACGAGCAGTACTTC. It encodes CASSETPQPYEQYF.

This clonotype was seen only a few times. This chain joins TRBV6-2 or TRBV6-3 and TRBJ2-2; D gene unclear. V was shortened by 8 bases and J by 7 bases, with 8 bases between the two germline ends. Germline V gene lookup returns CDR1 MNHEY and CDR2 SVGEGT. This CDR3 comprises 11 residues. CDR3 coding DNA: TGTGCCAGCGGCTCATACGGGGAGCTGTTTTTT. It translates to CASGSYGELFF.

The table lists this clonotype with many counts. The chain recombines TRBV20-1 with TRBJ2-1; perhaps TRBD2 as D (5 bases). Germline CDR1 and CDR2: DFQATT and SNEGSKA (reference sequence). The CDR3 runs to 12 residues. V lost 1 base, J lost 7 bases, and 8 bases lay in between. CDR3 sequence reads: CSARGGPNEQFF. CDR3 coding DNA: TGCAGTGCTAGAGGCGGGCCGAATGAGCAGTTCTTC.

This clonotype was detected many times. This chain joins TRBV28 and TRBJ2-4; D remains unclear. The length of the CDR3 is 14 residues. Germline V CDR1 and CDR2: MDHEN, SYDVKM. Trimming left V 2 bases short and J 5 bases short, with 10 bases between. CDR3 nucleotides: TGTGCCAGCAGTTTAAGCCCCGGCCAAAACATTCAGTACTTC. Protein: CASSLSPGQNIQYF. The whole variable domain, filled in from reference TRBV28 and TRBJ2-4, reads DVKVTQSSRYLVKRTGEKVFLECVQDMDHENMFWYRQDPGLGLRLIYFSYDVKMKEKGDIPEGYSVSREKKERFSLILESASTNQTSMYLCASSLSPGQNIQYFGAGTRLSVL.

The chain uses TRBV5-1 and TRBJ2-7, with TRBD1 identical over 9 bases. Per the germline V gene, CDR1 is SGHRS and CDR2 is YFSETQ. The ends lost 4 bases at V and 5 bases at J; junction bases unmatched: 13. The CDR3 sequence is 16 residues long. The CDR3, as DNA: TGCGCCAGCAGCGGTACAGGGGGCGTGTGGGGTGACGAGCAGTACTTC. As protein: CASSGTGGVWGDEQYF.

V and J are TRBV6-2 or TRBV6-3 and TRBJ1-5, with 9 bases that match TRBD1. The CDR3 extends over 15 amino acids. Per the germline V gene, CDR1 is MNHEY and CDR2 is SVGEGT. The V segment lost 2 bases and the J segment 2 bases; nucleotides outside the gene matches: 1. The CDR3 DNA follows: TGTGCCAGCAGTTACCGGGACAGGGGCAATCAGCCCCAGCATTTT. Its protein is CASSYRDRGNQPQHF.

This clonotype was counted ten times or more. The chain links TRBV18 to TRBJ2-5; D call uncertain. The CDR3 loop spans 14 amino acids. The germline gives CDR1 KGHSH, CDR2 LQKENI. The ends were cut back, 3 bases at V and 2 bases at J, with 10 bases in the middle. CDR3 sequence reads: CASSPSRIQETQYF. The CDR3 nucleotides are TGTGCCAGCTCACCTTCCCGGATACAAGAGACCCAGTACTTC.

This clonotype has at least ten counts. V is TRBV7-9 and J is TRBJ2-5; 9 bases match TRBD1. Germline values: CDR1 SEHNR, CDR2 FQNEAQ (reference sequence). The CDR3 sequence is 15 residues long. The V and J ends lost 4 bases and 4 bases, in that order; junction bases with no gene match: 7. The CDR3 DNA sequence: TGTGCCAGCAGCTCGGGACAGGGCGAGGCAGAGACCCAGTACTTC. The encoded protein is CASSSGQGEAETQYF. Full variable domain (outside the CDR3, taken from reference TRBV7-9 and TRBJ2-5): DTGVSQNPRHKITKRGQNVTFRCDPISEHNRLYWYRQTLGQGPEFLTYFQNEAQLEKSRLLSDRFSAERPKGSFSTLEIQRTEQGDSAMYLCASSSGQGEAETQYFGPGTRLLVL.

This clonotype has a count of ten or more. This chain connects TRBV6-2 or TRBV6-3 to TRBJ2-3; possibly TRBD1 for D (6 bases). Germline V lookup: CDR1 MNHEY, CDR2 SVGEGT. CDR3 size: 12 residues. V dropped 5 bases and J dropped 3 bases, with 6 bases sitting between them. The DNA of the CDR3 is TGTGCCAGCAGTACAGGGACAGATACGCAGTATTTT. Amino acid sequence: CASSTGTDTQYF.

This clonotype was seen at least ten times. This sequence joins TRBV6-2 or TRBV6-3 and TRBJ1-1, with 8 positions matching TRBD1. The V gene end was trimmed by 6 bases and the J gene end by 11 bases; junction bases not matched to a gene: 5. This CDR3 has 11 residues. CDR1 is MNHEY, CDR2 SVGEGT, per germline. Here the CDR3 DNA reads TGTGCCAGCAGGGATCCAGGGGGCGCTTTCTTT. The encoded protein is CASRDPGGAFF.

This clonotype was detected only a few times. CDR3 protein: CASSPSGGFSYEQYF. The CDR3 DNA reads as TGTGCCAGCAGCCCTAGCGGGGGGTTCTCCTACGAGCAGTACTTC. The V gene is TRBV3-1, the J gene TRBJ2-7, with 11 bases fitting TRBD2. Germline V gene lookup returns CDR1 LGHDT and CDR2 YNNKEL (reference sequence). The CDR3 runs 15 residues. With 4 bases clipped from V and 0 bases from J, the junction kept 2 bases outside the gene matches.

This clonotype showed up many times. The chain employs TRBV29-1 and TRBJ2-7, with D perhaps matching TRBD1 (5 bases). This CDR3 is built from 13 residues. V lost 6 bases to trimming and J lost 2 bases, with 14 bases between them. Germline V lookup: CDR1 SQVTM, CDR2 ANQGSEA. CDR3 residues: CSVTGPGTYEQYF. Written as DNA, the CDR3 is TGCAGCGTCACAGGTCCCGGAACCTACGAGCAGTACTTC.

This clonotype was counted many times. J is TRBJ1-1 and V is TRBV7-9; D gene ambiguous. Germline V CDR1 and CDR2: SEHNR, FQNEAQ (reference sequence). V lost 1 base to trimming and J lost 1 base, with 25 bases between them. The CDR3 spans 20 residues. This chain's CDR3 is CASSLVGWWQLTDTNTEAFF. CDR3 DNA sequence: TGTGCCAGCAGCTTAGTAGGGTGGTGGCAACTAACCGATACGAACACTGAAGCTTTCTTT. The variable domain in full, with the rest retrieved from reference TRBV7-9 and TRBJ1-1, is DTGVSQNPRHKITKRGQNVTFRCDPISEHNRLYWYRQTLGQGPEFLTYFQNEAQLEKSRLLSDRFSAERPKGSFSTLEIQRTEQGDSAMYLCASSLVGWWQLTDTNTEAFFGQGTRLTVV.

As regards this clonotype: Since a much larger clone is just one base distant, this may be a read error. This chain uses TRBV7-2 with TRBJ1-3, with 7 positions matching TRBD1. Germline CDR1 and CDR2: SGHTA and FQGNSA. The CDR3 length is 13 residues. The CDR3 DNA follows: TGTGCCAGCAGCCCGGGACAGCGAAACTCCATATATTTT. Translated, it gives CASSPGQRNSIYF. The full variable domain, with the rest looked up from reference TRBV7-2 and TRBJ1-3, is GAGVSQSPSNKVTEKGKDVELRCDPISGHTALYWYRQSLGQGLEFLIYFQGNSAPDKSGLPSDRFSAERTGGSVSTLTIQRTQQEDSAVYLCASSPGQRNSIYFGEGSWLTVV.

In regard to this clonotype: A read error may be the cause here, since a much bigger clone is one base away. The chain joins TRBV2 to TRBJ2-7, with 8 bases aligning to TRBD2. The germline CDR1 and CDR2 sequences are SNHLY and FYNNEI. Germline trimming cut 8 bases from V and 5 bases from J; bases unmatched to any gene: 11. This CDR3 comprises 14 residues. CDR3 sequence reads: CASGLWRGEDEQYF. The CDR3 nucleotides read TGTGCCAGCGGTCTATGGCGGGGGGAGGACGAGCAGTACTTC. The whole variable domain, remainder taken from reference TRBV2 and TRBJ2-7, is EPEVTQTPSHQVTQMGQEVILRCVPISNHLYFYWYRQILGQKVEFLVSFYNNEISEKSEIFDDQFSVERPDGSNFTLKIRSTKLEDSAMYFCASGLWRGEDEQYFGPGTRLTVT.

This clonotype was seen a few times. The rearrangement links TRBV12-3 or TRBV12-4 to TRBJ2-2, with D unclear. The CDR3 sequence is 14 residues long. V was clipped by 4 bases and J by 0 bases, with 6 bases between them. The CDR3 region is CASSSGTNTGELFF. DNA for the CDR3: TGTGCCAGCAGTTCAGGCACGAACACCGGGGAGCTGTTTTTT.

The chain links TRBV19 to TRBJ2-2, with TRBD2 matching over 7 bases. CDR1 and CDR2 from the germline V gene are LNHDA and SQIVND (reference sequence). The CDR3 has 17 residues. The V gene end was trimmed by 1 base and the J gene end by 2 bases; junction bases not matched to a gene: 7. The DNA for the CDR3 is TGTGCCAGTAGTATAGGCAGCGGGGCCTTTAACACCGGGGAGCTGTTTTTT. Translation gives CASSIGSGAFNTGELFF.

In this sample, this clonotype turned up a few times. This chain connects TRBV6-2 or TRBV6-3 to TRBJ2-7; 9 bases match TRBD1. The J segment lost 2 bases and the V segment lost 6 bases, leaving 2 bases of the junction unmatched. CDR1 MNHEY and CDR2 SVGEGT come from the germline V gene. CDR3 length: 13 residues. The CDR3 region has the DNA TGTGCCAGCAGACGGACAGGGGCCTACGAGCAGTACTTC. As protein: CASRRTGAYEQYF.

The table lists this clonotype with a few counts. The chain recombines TRBV3-1 with TRBJ2-3; TRBD2 matches 9 bases. Unmatched junction bases numbered 6, after V lost 6 bases and J lost 2 bases. The germline V gene has CDR1 LGHDT and CDR2 YNNKEL (reference sequence). The CDR3 has 15 amino acids. Written as DNA, the CDR3 is TGTGCCAGCAGTCGGAGCGGGGGGCCCACAGATACGCAGTATTTT. This translates into CASSRSGGPTDTQYF.

This clonotype was picked up many times. The chain combines TRBV6-2 or TRBV6-3 with TRBJ1-2; no definite D call. This CDR3 spans 14 amino acids. CDR1 and CDR2 (germline): MNHEY, SVGEGT. V was pared by 5 bases and J by 4 bases, with 14 bases between. For the CDR3, the DNA is TGTGCCAGCAGTCCCACCAGTTGGTCCTATGGCTACACCTTC. It yields the protein CASSPTSWSYGYTF.

This clonotype has more than one count but fewer than ten. The gene calls are TRBV29-1 and TRBJ2-1; a possible D gene is TRBD1 (5 bases). Germline V gene lookup returns CDR1 SQVTM and CDR2 ANQGSEA. This CDR3 region has 13 residues. Deletions cut 6 bases from V and 6 bases from J, with 15 bases between. For the CDR3, the DNA is TGCAGCGTAGGGCAGGGCCCGCTCAATGAGCAGTTCTTC. It is translated as CSVGQGPLNEQFF.

The table lists this clonotype with a few counts. The chain recombines TRBV19 with TRBJ2-2; tentative D call: TRBD2 (5 bases). V lost 8 bases, J lost 5 bases, and 15 bases lay in between. The CDR3 runs to 14 residues. Germline V lookup: CDR1 LNHDA, CDR2 SQIVND (reference sequence). In DNA form, the CDR3 reads TGTGCCAGTGGTCTCGGTCCGGGGACCGGGGAGCTGTTTTTT. Encoded protein: CASGLGPGTGELFF.

This clonotype was seen at least ten times. The CDR3 protein is CASSESGSGIYEQYF. CDR3 bases: TGTGCCAGCAGTGAAAGTGGCAGCGGGATCTACGAGCAGTACTTC. The rearrangement joins TRBV25-1 to TRBJ2-7; 7 bases match TRBD2. CDR1 is MGHDK, CDR2 SYGVNS, per germline. This CDR3 is built from 15 residues. V trimming: 2 bases; J trimming: 3 bases; junction bases outside the gene matches: 7.

This clonotype was seen a few times. CDR3 sequence (DNA): TGTGCCAGCAGTCCACAGGGGGTTGGCTACACCTTC. It yields the protein CASSPQGVGYTF. The chain employs TRBV12-3 or TRBV12-4 and TRBJ1-2; 8 positions agree with TRBD1. This CDR3 comprises 12 residues. V dropped 5 bases and J dropped 7; count of bases not matched to a gene: 3.

This clonotype has a count of ten or more. The genes are TRBV7-9 and TRBJ1-1; a weak D match, TRBD1 (5 bases). The CDR3 totals 14 residues. V lost 5 bases and J lost 1, with 11 bases in between. Germline CDR1 and CDR2: SEHNR and FQNEAQ (reference sequence). The DNA for the CDR3 is TGTGCCAGCAGCCGAAATGGACAGAACACTGAAGCTTTCTTT. Amino acids: CASSRNGQNTEAFF. Drawing the rest from reference TRBV7-9 and TRBJ1-1, the complete variable domain is DTGVSQNPRHKITKRGQNVTFRCDPISEHNRLYWYRQTLGQGPEFLTYFQNEAQLEKSRLLSDRFSAERPKGSFSTLEIQRTEQGDSAMYLCASSRNGQNTEAFFGQGTRLTVV.

The sample holds many counts of this clonotype. The V call is TRBV20-1, the J call TRBJ2-2; 7 positions agree with TRBD1. With 6 bases clipped from V and 0 bases from J, the junction kept 7 bases outside the gene matches. The CDR3 covers 15 residues. Germline loops: CDR1 DFQATT, CDR2 SNEGSKA (reference sequence). The CDR3 here is CSATGTASNTGELFF. The CDR3 DNA reads as TGCAGTGCAACCGGGACAGCTTCGAACACCGGGGAGCTGTTTTTT.

This clonotype was recorded once. This chain links TRBV5-1 with TRBJ2-5; no reliable D call. The CDR3 is 13 residues long. Germline V gene sequence: CDR1 SGHRS, CDR2 YFSETQ. V was cut by 1 base and J by 3 bases, with 7 bases left in between. CDR3 protein: CASSLSGEETQYF. In DNA, the CDR3 is TGCGCCAGCAGCTTGTCAGGTGAAGAGACCCAGTACTTC.